A single sample is the source of the 30 T cell receptor beta chains below, sequenced in a study of vaccination and CD4 T cells after COVID-19. The study sequenced cultured CD4+ T cell DNA using the Oncomine TCR Beta short-read assay. The template was genomic DNA from cultured CD4+ T cells. Using its own MiXCR run on the PCR reads, TCRdb lists one record per CDR3 protein. This table holds fewer than 10,000 distinct CDR3 sequences, around 30% found once. These TCRs are of unknown antigen specificity. Sample treatment: 10-day PBMC culture with coronavirus spike peptide pools or control peptides (ViraFEST assay). CD4+ T-cell collection from the unexposed donor predated the COVID-19 pandemic (2011-2018). Input material: CD4+ T cells from blood, cultured in vitro. The receptors were gathered from a human donor in good health.

This clonotype appeared a few times. The V gene is TRBV6-1, the J gene TRBJ1-1; maybe TRBD1 (6 bases). The germline V gene has CDR1 MNHNS and CDR2 SASEGT. The ends were cut back, 5 bases at V and 7 bases at J, with 20 bases in the middle. The CDR3 is 15 residues long. This chain's CDR3 is CASSPPSPGAGEAFF. The CDR3 DNA follows: TGTGCCAGCAGTCCTCCGTCCCCAGGGGCGGGTGAAGCTTTCTTT.

The chain is built from TRBV12-3 or TRBV12-4 and TRBJ1-5; 7 nucleotides line up with TRBD1. The CDR3 consists of 14 residues. Trimming took 6 bases from V and 3 from J; bases not matched to a gene: 5. The DNA for the CDR3 is TGTGCCAGCAGCCACAGGGGTTTCAATCAGCCCCAGCATTTT. It translates to CASSHRGFNQPQHF.

The chain has TRBV9 and TRBJ2-1; D is perhaps TRBD2 (5 bases). The ends were cut back, 1 base at V and 9 bases at J, with 17 bases in the middle. Germline CDR1 is SGDLS and CDR2 is YYNGEE. CDR3 size: 15 residues. This CDR3 is CASSVTGKREGEQFF. The CDR3 DNA sequence: TGTGCCAGCAGCGTAACGGGGAAGCGCGAGGGTGAGCAGTTCTTC. The full variable domain, its missing parts supplied by reference TRBV9 and TRBJ2-1, is DSGVTQTPKHLITATGQRVTLRCSPRSGDLSVYWYQQSLDQGLQFLIQYYNGEERAKGNILERFSAQQFPDLHSELNLSSLELGDSALYFCASSVTGKREGEQFFGPGTRLTVL.

The chain employs TRBV19 and TRBJ1-6, with TRBD1 matching over 8 bases. The germline V gene has CDR1 LNHDA and CDR2 SQIVND (reference sequence). J lost 0 bases, V lost 6 bases, and 10 bases had no gene match. The CDR3 loop spans 18 amino acids. The CDR3 protein is CASSRQGSSSSYNSPLHF. In DNA, the CDR3 is TGTGCCAGTAGCCGACAGGGGTCATCGAGCTCCTATAATTCACCCCTCCACTTT. Combining the CDR3 with reference TRBV19 and TRBJ1-6 gives the whole variable domain DGGITQSPKYLFRKEGQNVTLSCEQNLNHDAMYWYRQDPGQGLRLIYYSQIVNDFQKGDIAEGYSVSREKKESFPLTVTSAQKNPTAFYLCASSRQGSSSSYNSPLHFGNGTRLTVT.

This clonotype showed up just a few times. The rearrangement joins TRBV10-3 to TRBJ1-2; 7 positions match TRBD1. Germline V gene data show CDR1 as ENHRY and CDR2 as SYGVKD. The CDR3 sequence is 12 residues long. V lost 5 bases to trimming and J lost 12 bases; unmatched junction nucleotides: 9. The CDR3 DNA sequence: TGTGCCATCAGTACAACAGGGGTGAGGCACACCTTC. Protein: CAISTTGVRHTF.

This clonotype was recorded once. The rearrangement joins TRBV12-3 or TRBV12-4 to TRBJ2-3; D is uncertain. V was shortened by 2 bases and J by 0 bases, with 12 bases between the two germline ends. The CDR3 consists of 16 residues. The CDR3 coding sequence is TGTGCCAGCAGTTTACACGGCATTCTTAGCACAGATACGCAGTATTTT. Amino acid sequence: CASSLHGILSTDTQYF.

The V gene is TRBV7-3, the J gene TRBJ1-1; the D is unclear. CDR1 and CDR2 from the germline V gene are SGHTA and FQGTGA. The CDR3 is 13 residues long. V gave up 1 base and J gave up 5 bases, with 8 bases separating them. The CDR3 sequence is CASSLKMRTEAFF. The CDR3 nucleotides are TGTGCCAGCAGCTTAAAGATGAGGACTGAAGCTTTCTTT.

The V call is TRBV28, the J call TRBJ1-2, with D maybe TRBD1 (5 bases). CDR1 is MDHEN, CDR2 SYDVKM, per germline. This CDR3 contains 13 residues. With 7 bases removed from V and 4 bases from J, the gap between germline ends came to 13 bases. The CDR3 nucleotides are TGTGCCAGCAAAAAGGGGCCGGGCTATGGCTACACCTTC. Translating gives CASKKGPGYGYTF.

This clonotype was seen a handful of times. This chain connects TRBV5-1 to TRBJ2-7, with 7 positions matching TRBD1. Germline CDR1 is SGHRS and CDR2 is YFSETQ. The V gene end was trimmed by 0 bases and the J gene end by 3 bases; junction bases not matched to a gene: 3. This CDR3 comprises 14 residues. Here the CDR3 DNA reads TGCGCCAGCAGCTTGGAGGGACAGATCTACGAGCAGTACTTC. As protein: CASSLEGQIYEQYF.

This chain joins TRBV7-2 and TRBJ2-2; D may be TRBD2 (6 bases). V lost 5 bases and J 8 bases, leaving 18 bases between the germline ends. The CDR3 spans 15 residues. Germline CDR1 and CDR2: SGHTA and FQGNSA. The CDR3 reads CASSDQATSSGELFF. Here the CDR3 DNA reads TGTGCCAGCAGCGACCAGGCTACTAGCTCGGGGGAGCTGTTTTTT.

V and J are TRBV20-1 and TRBJ2-7; TRBD2 agrees at 14 bases. Germline V CDR1 and CDR2: DFQATT, SNEGSKA (reference sequence). Trimming at V came to 5 bases and at J to 5 bases, leaving 5 bases not matched to a gene. The CDR3 consists of 14 residues. The CDR3 reads CSALTSGRADEQYF. The DNA of the CDR3 is TGCAGTGCTCTGACTAGCGGGAGGGCGGACGAGCAGTACTTC.

There are a few counts of this clonotype. This chain uses TRBV7-3 with TRBJ2-2, with 9 positions matching TRBD1. Germline V CDR1 and CDR2: SGHTA, FQGTGA. With 5 bases clipped from V and 6 bases from J, the junction kept 7 bases outside the gene matches. The CDR3 consists of 15 residues. The CDR3 DNA sequence: TGTGCCAGCAGCCGCCTAGGGACAGGGCCCGGGGAGCTGTTTTTT. Translated, it gives CASSRLGTGPGELFF.

The gene calls are TRBV23-1 and TRBJ1-3; D possibly corresponds to TRBD1 (6 bases). TRBV23-1 belongs to the ORF category, with a function that is uncertain. V was clipped by 3 bases and J by 8 bases, with 20 bases between them. The CDR3 extends over 16 amino acids. The CDR3 sequence: CASSQNRDNQWDTIYF. The CDR3 nucleotides are TGCGCCAGCAGTCAGAACAGGGACAACCAATGGGACACCATATATTTT.

The sample holds a few counts of this clonotype. The gene calls are TRBV7-2 and TRBJ2-1; TRBD2 agrees at 9 bases. The ends lost 4 bases at V and 7 bases at J; junction bases unmatched: 11. In germline, CDR1 is SGHTA, CDR2 FQGNSA. CDR3 length: 16 amino acids. For the CDR3, the DNA is TGTGCCAGCAGCTCCCCAGCGGGAGGCCCGGAGAATGAGCAGTTCTTC. Its translation: CASSSPAGGPENEQFF.

This chain joins TRBV12-1 and TRBJ2-5; the table gives TRBD1 as D, unverified against the DNA. TRBV12-1 is noted as a pseudogene. The CDR3 contains 16 residues. The CDR3 sequence is CASSPTPPFARETQYF. CDR3 coding DNA: TGTGCCAGCAGCCCTACGCCCCCGTTTGCGAGAGAGACCCAGTACTTC.

This chain connects TRBV20-1 to TRBJ2-4; 8 bases fit TRBD2. Trimming cost V 5 bases and J 0 bases; bases outside gene matches: 6. The CDR3 contains 15 residues. CDR1 is DFQATT, CDR2 SNEGSKA, per germline (reference sequence). CDR3 amino acids: CSAPISGTAKNIQYF. The CDR3 coding sequence is TGCAGTGCTCCAATTAGCGGGACAGCCAAAAACATTCAGTACTTC.

Here the CDR3 reads CASSLGGRLETQYF. CDR3 bases: TGTGCCAGCAGTTTAGGCGGGCGGCTAGAGACCCAGTACTTC. The chain links TRBV28 to TRBJ2-5; a weak D match, TRBD2 (5 bases). CDR3 length equals 14 residues. CDR1 and CDR2 (germline): MDHEN, SYDVKM. V lost 2 bases and J lost 4, with 11 bases in between.

The chain couples TRBV4-2 to TRBJ2-1; D ambiguous. The germline V and J ends were trimmed by 0 bases and 2 bases, with 2 bases remaining between them. The CDR3 extends over 13 amino acids. CDR1 and CDR2 (germline): LGHNA, YNFKEQ. The CDR3 DNA sequence: TGTGCCAGCAGCCAAGACGCCTACAATGAGCAGTTCTTC. Amino acids: CASSQDAYNEQFF.

This chain links TRBV28 with TRBJ2-5, with D unclear. V lost 6 bases and J lost 5, with 7 bases in between. Germline V gene lookup returns CDR1 MDHEN and CDR2 SYDVKM. This CDR3 region has 11 residues. This chain's CDR3 is CASSPRETQYF. CDR3 DNA sequence: TGTGCCAGCAGCCCCCGGGAGACCCAGTACTTC.

The rearrangement joins TRBV6-1 to TRBJ2-5, with TRBD2 matching 8 bases. The CDR3 runs 15 residues. CDR1 MNHNS and CDR2 SASEGT come from the germline V gene. The V and J ends lost 2 bases and 5 bases, in that order; junction bases with no gene match: 7. As DNA, the CDR3 is TGTGCCAGCAGTGAAACCAGCGGGGGTGGGGAGACCCAGTACTTC. Amino acids: CASSETSGGGETQYF.

The chain has TRBV6-4 and TRBJ2-1, with D perhaps being TRBD1 or TRBD2 (6 bases each). Trimming took off 2 bases at V and 2 bases at J, with 10 bases between the two ends. The V gene's germline CDR1 is MRHNA and CDR2 SNTAGT. CDR3 length: 15 residues. CDR3 protein: CASSDGGLPYNEQFF. CDR3 sequence (DNA): TGTGCCAGCAGTGACGGGGGGCTTCCCTACAATGAGCAGTTCTTC.

In this sample, this clonotype turned up a few times. This sequence joins TRBV6-2 or TRBV6-3 and TRBJ1-1; D remains ambiguous. The V gene's germline CDR1 is MNHEY and CDR2 SVGEGT. The length of the CDR3 is 13 residues. With 4 bases removed from V and 0 bases from J, the gap between germline ends came to 6 bases. The CDR3 DNA sequence: TGTGCCAGCAGTTTGTATATGAACACTGAAGCTTTCTTT. It specifies CASSLYMNTEAFF.

V and J are TRBV7-3 and TRBJ2-2, with TRBD1 matching 7 bases. CDR1 is SGHTA and CDR2 is FQGTGA in the germline V gene. After removal of 5 bases from V and 9 bases from J, the junction contained 9 bases not matched to a gene. The CDR3 is made up of 14 amino acids. The CDR3 reads CASSTSGQERELFF. For the CDR3, the DNA is TGTGCCAGCAGCACATCTGGACAGGAAAGGGAGCTGTTTTTT.

The sample holds a few counts of this clonotype. This chain uses TRBV19 with TRBJ1-6; 7 nucleotides align to TRBD1. V lost 8 bases and J lost 6; bases outside the gene matches: 1. Germline CDR1 and CDR2: LNHDA and SQIVND (reference sequence). The CDR3 loop spans 12 amino acids. In DNA, the CDR3 is TGTGCCAGTGGGACAGCTAATTCACCCCTCCACTTT. Its translation: CASGTANSPLHF.

This clonotype showed up just a few times. The gene calls are TRBV7-2 and TRBJ2-1; D not certain. Deletions cut 6 bases from V and 5 bases from J, with 14 bases between. Per the germline V gene, CDR1 is SGHTA and CDR2 is FQGNSA. The CDR3 has 14 amino acids. In DNA, the CDR3 is TGTGCCAGCAGACCCACTTTTTCGGACAATGAGCAGTTCTTC. It encodes CASRPTFSDNEQFF.

This clonotype was found a few times. This chain links TRBV4-3 with TRBJ1-5, with TRBD1 as a possible D gene (6 bases). Trimming stripped 0 bases from V and 6 bases from J, with 12 bases between. Germline V gene lookup returns CDR1 LGHNA and CDR2 YSLEER. The length of the CDR3 is 15 residues. CDR3 region: CASSQDGRGAQPQHF. CDR3 in DNA: TGCGCCAGCAGCCAAGATGGTAGGGGGGCTCAGCCCCAGCATTTT.

In its sample, this clonotype ranks as medium-sized (0.01 to 0.1%). The chain uses TRBV4-3 and TRBJ1-2, with TRBD1 as a possible D gene (5 bases). The germline CDR1 and CDR2 sequences are LGHNA and YSLEER. The CDR3 runs 13 residues. V was shortened by 5 bases and J by 2 bases, with 9 bases between the two germline ends. The DNA of the CDR3 is TGCGCCAGCAGCTCCGAGGGGAACTATGGCTACACCTTC. Translating gives CASSSEGNYGYTF.

Here the CDR3 reads CSVVGGSGANVLTF. As DNA, the CDR3 is TGCAGCGTTGTTGGTGGCTCTGGGGCCAACGTCCTGACTTTC. The V gene is TRBV29-1, the J gene TRBJ2-6; D ambiguous. Trimming pared 4 bases from V and 0 bases from J, leaving 7 bases between. CDR3 length equals 14 residues. The V gene's germline CDR1 is SQVTM and CDR2 ANQGSEA.

The chain combines TRBV20-1 with TRBJ2-7, with TRBD2 identical over 12 bases. Germline CDR1 reads DFQATT; CDR2 reads SNEGSKA (reference sequence). The CDR3 consists of 14 residues. J was trimmed by 2 bases and V by 3 bases; bases with no gene match: 2. The CDR3 DNA sequence: TGCAGTGCTAGCCGACTAGCGGGGGCCTACGAGCAGTACTTC. This gives the protein CSASRLAGAYEQYF.

This clonotype appeared a few times. The chain couples TRBV7-2 to TRBJ2-3; 7 nucleotides agree with TRBD2. Germline V gene sequence: CDR1 SGHTA, CDR2 FQGNSA. J lost 8 bases, V lost 5 bases, and 13 bases had no gene match. The CDR3 length is 15 residues. This CDR3 reads CASSRREGSSGTQYF. As DNA, the CDR3 is TGTGCCAGCAGCCGAAGGGAGGGCTCTTCAGGTACGCAGTATTTT.